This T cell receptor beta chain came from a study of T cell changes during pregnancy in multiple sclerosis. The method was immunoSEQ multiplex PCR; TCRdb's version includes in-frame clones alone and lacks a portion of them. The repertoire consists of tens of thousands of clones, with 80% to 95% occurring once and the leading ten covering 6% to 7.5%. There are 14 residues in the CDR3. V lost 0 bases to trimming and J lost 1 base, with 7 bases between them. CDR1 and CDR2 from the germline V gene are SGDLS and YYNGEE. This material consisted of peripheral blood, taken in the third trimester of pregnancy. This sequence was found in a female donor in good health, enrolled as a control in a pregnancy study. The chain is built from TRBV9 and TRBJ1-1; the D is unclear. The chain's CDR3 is CASSVGTENTEAFF. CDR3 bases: TGTGCCAGCAGCGTAGGCACAGAGAACACTGAAGCTTTCTTT.